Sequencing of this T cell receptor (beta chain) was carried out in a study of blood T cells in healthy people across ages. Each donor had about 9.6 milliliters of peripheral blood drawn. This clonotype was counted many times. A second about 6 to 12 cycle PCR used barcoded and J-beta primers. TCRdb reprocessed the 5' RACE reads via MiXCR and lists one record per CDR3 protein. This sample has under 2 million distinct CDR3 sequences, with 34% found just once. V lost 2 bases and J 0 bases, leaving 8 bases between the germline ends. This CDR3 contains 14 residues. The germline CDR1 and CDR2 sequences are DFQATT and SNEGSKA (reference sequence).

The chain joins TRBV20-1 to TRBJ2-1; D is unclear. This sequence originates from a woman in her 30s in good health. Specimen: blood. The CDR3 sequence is CSARSQSSYNEQFF. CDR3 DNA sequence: TGCAGTGCTAGATCACAGAGCTCCTACAATGAGCAGTTCTTC.